The clone carrying this T cell receptor beta chain came up a few times. Its target is unknown. The data are from a study of human T cells and chemical hapten exposure. Study summary: Read at 6 days, the patch tests placed 0.01% DPC on the upper back. Notes on the study in general: DPC sensitization left the count of TCRs above 1 in 1000 unchanged.

Time point of the sample: patch test 1, 2 weeks after DPC sensitization. As for treatment: therapeutic diphenylcyclopropenone sensitization with weekly scalp DPC. Every patch test was put on after a blood sample was taken. TCRdb ran MiXCR on the RACE reads and lists one entry per CDR3 protein. This sample carries tens of thousands of distinct CDR3 sequences, about a tenth of them seen once, and the ten largest clones take about 1.4%. Here the sequenced sample was whole blood, taken in connection with sensitization to the hapten diphenylcyclopropenone (DPC). The receptor was isolated from a woman in her forties or fifties with alopecia areata. Some clones in this sample may be carry-over from other donors' samples.

CDR3 loop: CASSQDLTSGRRGETQYF. DNA of the CDR3: TGCGCCAGCAGCCAAGATCTGACTAGCGGGAGACGCGGTGAGACCCAGTACTTC. This chain links TRBV4-1 with TRBJ2-5; 12 positions agree with TRBD2. The CDR3 has 18 amino acids. Germline lookup yields CDR1 MGHRA and CDR2 YSYEKL. The junction had 10 bases not matched to a gene; V was cut back by 0 bases and J by 5 bases.